One T cell receptor (beta chain) is described in this entry. These data originate in a study of tumor-infiltrating lymphocytes in oesophageal squamous cell carcinoma. The length of the CDR3 is 17 residues. The V gene lost 6 bases and the J gene lost 6 bases, with 23 bases spanning the gap. Germline V gene sequence: CDR1 MDHEN, CDR2 SYDVKM. TCRdb processed the PCR reads anew with MiXCR; each CDR3 protein has one entry. The repertoire holds some 14,000 distinct CDR3 sequences, with around 50% as singletons. Sequenced: esophageal tumor tissue. The chain has TRBV28 and TRBJ1-4; the D gene is possibly TRBD1 (6 bases). The sequence derives from a male donor with esophageal squamous cell carcinoma. CDR3 nucleotides: TGTGCCAGCAGAGCGCCTTTCGGGGGCGGAAGCGATGAAAAACTGTTTTTT. This sequence encodes CASRAPFGGGSDEKLFF.